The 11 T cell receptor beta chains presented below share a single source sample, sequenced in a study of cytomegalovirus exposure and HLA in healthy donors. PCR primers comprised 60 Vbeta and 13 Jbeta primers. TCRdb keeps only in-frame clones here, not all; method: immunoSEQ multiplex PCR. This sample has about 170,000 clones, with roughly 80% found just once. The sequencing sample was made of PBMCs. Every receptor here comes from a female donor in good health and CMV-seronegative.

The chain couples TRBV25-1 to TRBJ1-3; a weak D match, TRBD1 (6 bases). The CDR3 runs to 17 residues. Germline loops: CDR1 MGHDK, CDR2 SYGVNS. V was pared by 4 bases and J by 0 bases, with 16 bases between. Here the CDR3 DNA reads TGTGCCAGCAGTGCCCCCCGACAGGCCTTCTCTGGAAACACCATATATTTT. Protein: CASSAPRQAFSGNTIYF.

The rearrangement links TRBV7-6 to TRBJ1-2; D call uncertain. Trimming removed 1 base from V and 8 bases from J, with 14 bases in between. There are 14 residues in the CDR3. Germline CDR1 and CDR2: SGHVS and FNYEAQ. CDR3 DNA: TGTGCCAGCAGCTTAGGCGCGGGAGCTCAAGGCTACACCTTC. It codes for CASSLGAGAQGYTF. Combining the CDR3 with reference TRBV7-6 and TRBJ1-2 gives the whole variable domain GAGVSQSPRYKVTKRGQDVALRCDPISGHVSLYWYRQALGQGPEFLTYFNYEAQQDKSGLPNDRFSAERPEGSISTLTIQRTEQRDSAMYRCASSLGAGAQGYTFGSGTRLTVV.

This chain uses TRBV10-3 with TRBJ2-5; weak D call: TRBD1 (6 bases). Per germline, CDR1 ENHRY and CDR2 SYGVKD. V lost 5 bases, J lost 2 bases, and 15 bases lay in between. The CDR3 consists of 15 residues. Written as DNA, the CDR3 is TGTGCCATCAGTACACCCACAGGGCGACAAGAGACCCAGTACTTC. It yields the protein CAISTPTGRQETQYF.

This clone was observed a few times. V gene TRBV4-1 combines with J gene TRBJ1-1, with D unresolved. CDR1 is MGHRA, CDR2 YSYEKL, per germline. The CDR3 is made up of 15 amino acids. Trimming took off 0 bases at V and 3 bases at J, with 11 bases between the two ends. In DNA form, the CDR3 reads TGCGCCAGCAGCCAAGAGAGAGAGATCGACACTGAAGCTTTCTTT. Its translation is CASSQEREIDTEAFF.

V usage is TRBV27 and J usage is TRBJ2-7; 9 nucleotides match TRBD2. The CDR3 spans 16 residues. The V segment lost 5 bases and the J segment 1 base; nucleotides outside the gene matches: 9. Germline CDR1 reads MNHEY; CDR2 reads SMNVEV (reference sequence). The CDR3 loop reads CASSPLSGSASYEQYF. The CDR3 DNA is TGTGCCAGCAGTCCACTTAGCGGGAGCGCGTCCTACGAGCAGTACTTC.

The CDR3 sequence is CARSLGVRTEMREQYF. The CDR3 nucleotides read TGTGCCAGAAGCTTAGGGGTAAGGACAGAGATGCGCGAGCAGTACTTC. The V gene is TRBV5-3, the J gene TRBJ2-7; TRBD1 is a possible D gene (6 bases). TRBV5-3 is marked as an open reading frame, function uncertain. Trimming cost V 2 bases and J 6 bases, with 21 bases left between them. The length of the CDR3 is 16 residues.

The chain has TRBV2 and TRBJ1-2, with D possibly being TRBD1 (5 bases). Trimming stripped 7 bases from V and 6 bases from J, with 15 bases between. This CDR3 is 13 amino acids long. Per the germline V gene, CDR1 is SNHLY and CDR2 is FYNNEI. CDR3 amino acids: CASTRARADGYTF. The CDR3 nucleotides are TGTGCCAGCACTCGCGCCAGGGCTGATGGCTACACCTTC.

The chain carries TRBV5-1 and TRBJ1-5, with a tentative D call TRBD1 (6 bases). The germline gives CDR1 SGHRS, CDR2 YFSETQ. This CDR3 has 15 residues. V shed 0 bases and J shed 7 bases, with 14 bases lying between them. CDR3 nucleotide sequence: TGCGCCAGCAGCTTGGGGGGGGGCAGCCCCCAGCCCCAGCATTTT. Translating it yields CASSLGGGSPQPQHF. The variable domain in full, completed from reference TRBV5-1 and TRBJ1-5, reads KAGVTQTPRYLIKTRGQQVTLSCSPISGHRSVSWYQQTPGQGLQFLFEYFSETQRNKGNFPGRFSGRQFSNSRSEMNVSTLELGDSALYLCASSLGGGSPQPQHFGDGTRLSIL.

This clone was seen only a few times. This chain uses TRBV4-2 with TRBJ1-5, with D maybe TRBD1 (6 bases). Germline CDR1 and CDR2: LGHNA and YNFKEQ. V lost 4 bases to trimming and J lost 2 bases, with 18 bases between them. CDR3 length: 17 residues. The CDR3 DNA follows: TGTGCCAGCAGCCCTACAGGGTATGGGGTTGGCAATCAGCCCCAGCATTTT. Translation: CASSPTGYGVGNQPQHF.

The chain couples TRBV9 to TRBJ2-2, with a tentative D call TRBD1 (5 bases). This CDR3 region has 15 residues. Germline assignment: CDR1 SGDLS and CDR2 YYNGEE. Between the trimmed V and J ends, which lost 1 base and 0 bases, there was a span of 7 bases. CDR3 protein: CASSVLQANTGELFF. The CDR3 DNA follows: TGTGCCAGCAGCGTATTACAGGCGAACACCGGGGAGCTGTTTTTT.

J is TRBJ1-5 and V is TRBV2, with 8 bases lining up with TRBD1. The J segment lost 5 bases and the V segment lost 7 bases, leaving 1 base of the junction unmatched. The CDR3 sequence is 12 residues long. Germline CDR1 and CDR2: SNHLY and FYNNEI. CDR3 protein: CASTQGDQPQHF. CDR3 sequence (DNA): TGTGCCAGCACACAGGGGGATCAGCCCCAGCATTTT.